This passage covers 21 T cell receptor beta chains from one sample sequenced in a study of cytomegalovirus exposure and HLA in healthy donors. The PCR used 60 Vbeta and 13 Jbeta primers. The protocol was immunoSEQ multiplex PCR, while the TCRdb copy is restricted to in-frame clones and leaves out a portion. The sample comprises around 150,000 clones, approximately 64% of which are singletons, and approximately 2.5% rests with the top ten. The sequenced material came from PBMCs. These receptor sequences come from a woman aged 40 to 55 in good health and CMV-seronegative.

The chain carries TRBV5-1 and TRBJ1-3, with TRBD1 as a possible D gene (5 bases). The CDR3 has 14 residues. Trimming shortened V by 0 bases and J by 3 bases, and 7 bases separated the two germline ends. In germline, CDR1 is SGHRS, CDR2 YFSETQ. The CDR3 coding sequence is TGCGCCAGCAGCTTGGAGGGGTTTGGAAACACCATATATTTT. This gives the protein CASSLEGFGNTIYF.

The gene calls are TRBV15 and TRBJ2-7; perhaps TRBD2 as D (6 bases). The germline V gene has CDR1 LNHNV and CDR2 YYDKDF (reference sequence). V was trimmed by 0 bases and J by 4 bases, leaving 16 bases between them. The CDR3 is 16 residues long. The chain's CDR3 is CATSREGPGLNYEQYF. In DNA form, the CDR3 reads TGTGCCACCAGCAGAGAGGGACCGGGACTGAATTACGAGCAGTACTTC.

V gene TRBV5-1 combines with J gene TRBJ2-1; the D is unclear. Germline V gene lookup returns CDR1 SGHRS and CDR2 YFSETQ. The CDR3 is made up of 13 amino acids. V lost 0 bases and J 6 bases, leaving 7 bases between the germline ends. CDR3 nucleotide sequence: TGCGCCAGCAGCTTGGAAATAATCAATGAGCAGTTCTTC. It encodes CASSLEIINEQFF.

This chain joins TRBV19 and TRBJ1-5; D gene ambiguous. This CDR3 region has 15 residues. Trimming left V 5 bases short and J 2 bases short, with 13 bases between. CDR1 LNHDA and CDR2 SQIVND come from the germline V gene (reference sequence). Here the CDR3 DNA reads TGTGCCAGTAGTTTGATTGAGGTCCGCAATCAGCCCCAGCATTTT. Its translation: CASSLIEVRNQPQHF. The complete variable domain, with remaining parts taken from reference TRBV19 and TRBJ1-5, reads DGGITQSPKYLFRKEGQNVTLSCEQNLNHDAMYWYRQDPGQGLRLIYYSQIVNDFQKGDIAEGYSVSREKKESFPLTVTSAQKNPTAFYLCASSLIEVRNQPQHFGDGTRLSIL.

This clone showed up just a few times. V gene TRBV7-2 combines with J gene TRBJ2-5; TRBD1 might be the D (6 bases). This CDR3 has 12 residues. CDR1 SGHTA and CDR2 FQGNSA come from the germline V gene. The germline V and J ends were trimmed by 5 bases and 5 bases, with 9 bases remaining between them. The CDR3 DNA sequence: TGTGCCAGCAGCCCCACAGGGGAGACCCAGTACTTC. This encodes CASSPTGETQYF.

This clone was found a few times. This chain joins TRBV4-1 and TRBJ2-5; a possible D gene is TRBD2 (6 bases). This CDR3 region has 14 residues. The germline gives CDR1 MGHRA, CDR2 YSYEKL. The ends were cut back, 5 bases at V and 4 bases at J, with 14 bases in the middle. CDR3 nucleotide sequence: TGCGCCAGCAGCTCGATGGAGGGAGGAGAGACCCAGTACTTC. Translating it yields CASSSMEGGETQYF.

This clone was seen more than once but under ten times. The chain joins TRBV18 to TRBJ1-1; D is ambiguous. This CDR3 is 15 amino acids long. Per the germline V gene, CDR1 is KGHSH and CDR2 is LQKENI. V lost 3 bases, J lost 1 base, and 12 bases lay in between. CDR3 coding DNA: TGTGCCAGCTCACCTGAAAGGTCTAGGAACACTGAAGCTTTCTTT. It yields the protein CASSPERSRNTEAFF.

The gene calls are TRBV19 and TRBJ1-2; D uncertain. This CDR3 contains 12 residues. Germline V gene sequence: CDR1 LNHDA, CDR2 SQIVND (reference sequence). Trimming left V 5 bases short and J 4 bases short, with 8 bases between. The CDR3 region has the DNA TGTGCCAGTAGTTGGAGTAGCTATGGCTACACCTTC. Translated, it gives CASSWSSYGYTF. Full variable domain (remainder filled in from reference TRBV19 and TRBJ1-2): DGGITQSPKYLFRKEGQNVTLSCEQNLNHDAMYWYRQDPGQGLRLIYYSQIVNDFQKGDIAEGYSVSREKKESFPLTVTSAQKNPTAFYLCASSWSSYGYTFGSGTRLTVV.

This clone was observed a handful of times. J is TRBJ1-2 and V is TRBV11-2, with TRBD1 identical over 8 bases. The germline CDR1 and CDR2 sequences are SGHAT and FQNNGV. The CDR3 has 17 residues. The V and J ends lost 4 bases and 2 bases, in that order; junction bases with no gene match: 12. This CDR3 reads CASSSGQGRRGNYGYTF. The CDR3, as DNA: TGTGCCAGCAGCTCCGGACAGGGAAGGAGGGGCAACTATGGCTACACCTTC.

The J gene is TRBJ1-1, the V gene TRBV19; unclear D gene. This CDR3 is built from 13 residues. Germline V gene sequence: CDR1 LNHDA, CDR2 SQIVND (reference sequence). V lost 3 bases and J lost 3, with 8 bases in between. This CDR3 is CASSMISDTEAFF. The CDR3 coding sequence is TGTGCCAGTAGTATGATAAGCGACACTGAAGCTTTCTTT.

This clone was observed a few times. For the CDR3, the DNA is TGTGCCAGCAGCTTTACCCCTCGGACAGGAGGCACAGATACGCAGTATTTT. It translates to CASSFTPRTGGTDTQYF. The rearrangement links TRBV5-4 to TRBJ2-3; 7 positions agree with TRBD1. In germline, CDR1 is SGHNT, CDR2 YYREEE (reference sequence). V was clipped by 2 bases and J by 1 base; unmatched bases: 10. CDR3 length: 17 amino acids. Full variable domain (rest looked up from reference TRBV5-4 and TRBJ2-3): ETGVTQSPTHLIKTRGQQVTLRCSSQSGHNTVSWYQQALGQGPQFIFQYYREEENGRGNFPPRFSGLQFPNYSSELNVNALELDDSALYLCASSFTPRTGGTDTQYFGPGTRLTVL.

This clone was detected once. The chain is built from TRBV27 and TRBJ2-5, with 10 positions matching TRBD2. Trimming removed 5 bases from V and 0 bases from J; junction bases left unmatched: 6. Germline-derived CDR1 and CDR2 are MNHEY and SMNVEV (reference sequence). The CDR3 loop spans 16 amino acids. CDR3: CASSLFSGGYQETQYF. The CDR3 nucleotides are TGTGCCAGCAGTCTATTTAGCGGGGGGTACCAAGAGACCCAGTACTTC.

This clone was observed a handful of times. CDR3 nucleotide sequence: TGTGCCATCAATCAGGGACAGTCCTATGGCTACACCTTC. It is translated as CAINQGQSYGYTF. This chain uses TRBV10-3 with TRBJ1-2; the match to TRBD1 covers 7 bases. The ends lost 7 bases at V and 4 bases at J; junction bases unmatched: 6. The CDR3 contains 13 residues. Germline CDR1 ENHRY, CDR2 SYGVKD.

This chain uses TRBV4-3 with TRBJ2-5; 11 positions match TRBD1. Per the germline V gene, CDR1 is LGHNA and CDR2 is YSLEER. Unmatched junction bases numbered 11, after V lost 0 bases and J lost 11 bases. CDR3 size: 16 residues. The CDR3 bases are TGCGCCAGCAGCCAAGAACGGACAGGGGGCTTGGGAAGACAGTACTTC. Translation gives CASSQERTGGLGRQYF.

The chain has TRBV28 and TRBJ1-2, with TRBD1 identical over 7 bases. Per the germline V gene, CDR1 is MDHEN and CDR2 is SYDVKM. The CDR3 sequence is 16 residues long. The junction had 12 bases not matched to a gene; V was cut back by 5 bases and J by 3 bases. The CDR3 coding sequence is TGTGCCAGCAGTGCTTTAGTGGACAGGTTGGACTATGGCTACACCTTC. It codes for CASSALVDRLDYGYTF.

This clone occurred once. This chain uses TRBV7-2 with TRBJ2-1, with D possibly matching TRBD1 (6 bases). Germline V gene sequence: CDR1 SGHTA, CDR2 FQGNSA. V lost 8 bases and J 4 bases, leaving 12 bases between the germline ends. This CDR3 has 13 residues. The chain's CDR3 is CASGAGVYNEQFF. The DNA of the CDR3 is TGTGCCAGCGGAGCAGGGGTGTACAATGAGCAGTTCTTC.

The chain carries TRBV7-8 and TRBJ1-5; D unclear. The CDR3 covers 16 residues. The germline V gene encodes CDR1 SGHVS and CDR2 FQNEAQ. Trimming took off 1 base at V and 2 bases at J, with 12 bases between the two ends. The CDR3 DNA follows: TGTGCCAGCAGCTTAGAGAGGGCCCTGGGCAATCAGCCCCAGCATTTT. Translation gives CASSLERALGNQPQHF.

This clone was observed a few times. CDR3 loop: CASSVEGTYGYTF. The CDR3 region has the DNA TGTGCCAGCAGCGTGGAGGGGACCTATGGCTACACCTTC. The chain recombines TRBV9 with TRBJ1-2, with a possible D match to TRBD1 (5 bases). The V and J ends lost 2 bases and 4 bases respectively, with 9 bases between them. The CDR3 sequence is 13 residues long. Germline lookup yields CDR1 SGDLS and CDR2 YYNGEE. Filled out from reference TRBV9 and TRBJ1-2, the complete variable domain reads DSGVTQTPKHLITATGQRVTLRCSPRSGDLSVYWYQQSLDQGLQFLIQYYNGEERAKGNILERFSAQQFPDLHSELNLSSLELGDSALYFCASSVEGTYGYTFGSGTRLTVV.

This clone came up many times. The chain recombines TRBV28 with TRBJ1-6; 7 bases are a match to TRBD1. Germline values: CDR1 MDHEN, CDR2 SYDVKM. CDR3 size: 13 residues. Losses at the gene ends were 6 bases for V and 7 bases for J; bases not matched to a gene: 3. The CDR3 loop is CASRTGSNSPLHF. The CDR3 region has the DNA TGTGCCAGCAGGACAGGGAGCAATTCACCCCTCCACTTT.

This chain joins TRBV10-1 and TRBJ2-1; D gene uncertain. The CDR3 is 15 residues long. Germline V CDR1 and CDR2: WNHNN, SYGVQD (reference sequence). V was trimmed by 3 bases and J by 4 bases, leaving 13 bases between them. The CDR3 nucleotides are TGCGCCAGCAGTGACCCTCCAGGTGATTACAATGAGCAGTTCTTC. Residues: CASSDPPGDYNEQFF.

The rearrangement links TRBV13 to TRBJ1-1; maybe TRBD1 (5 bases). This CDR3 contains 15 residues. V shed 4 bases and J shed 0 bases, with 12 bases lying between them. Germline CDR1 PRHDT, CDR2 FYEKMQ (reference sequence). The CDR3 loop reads CASSSTASMNTEAFF. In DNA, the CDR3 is TGTGCCAGCAGCTCGACAGCGTCTATGAACACTGAAGCTTTCTTT. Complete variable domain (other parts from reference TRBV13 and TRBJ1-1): AAGVIQSPRHLIKEKRETATLKCYPIPRHDTVYWYQQGPGQDPQFLISFYEKMQSDKGSIPDRFSAQQFSDYHSELNMSSLELGDSALYFCASSSTASMNTEAFFGQGTRLTVV.